This passage covers 10 T cell receptor beta chains from one sample sequenced in a study of cytomegalovirus exposure and HLA in healthy donors. Vbeta (60) and Jbeta (13) primers were used in the PCR. Sequenced by immunoSEQ multiplex PCR; TCRdb stores in-frame clones only, minus some. The profile covers 200,000 to 300,000 clones, with about 83% appearing a single time and 2% taken by the ten largest. The sample comprised PBMCs. All receptors come from a middle-aged woman in good health and CMV-seropositive.

This chain links TRBV7-7 with TRBJ2-3, with TRBD2 matching over 11 bases. CDR3 length: 14 amino acids. CDR1 and CDR2 (germline): SSHAT, FNYEAQ (reference sequence). V was clipped by 5 bases and J by 6 bases; unmatched bases: 4. The CDR3 DNA follows: TGTGCCAGCAGCCCGACTAGCGGGGCGGATACGCAGTATTTT. Its translation is CASSPTSGADTQYF.

The chain couples TRBV7-6 to TRBJ2-3, with D maybe TRBD1 (7 bases). CDR3 length: 14 residues. Per germline, CDR1 SGHVS and CDR2 FNYEAQ. V lost 5 bases to trimming and J lost 2 bases, with 11 bases between them. The CDR3 loop reads CASSRRGDTDTQYF. CDR3 coding DNA: TGTGCCAGCAGCCGCAGGGGGGACACAGATACGCAGTATTTT.

This clone was counted between two and nine times. The chain recombines TRBV7-2 with TRBJ2-7; 9 nucleotides line up with TRBD1. Trimming at V came to 5 bases and at J to 5 bases, leaving 13 bases not matched to a gene. CDR1 SGHTA and CDR2 FQGNSA come from the germline V gene. This CDR3 spans 16 amino acids. The CDR3, as DNA: TGTGCCAGCAGCATCACAGGGGGCGCAGCGCTCAACGAGCAGTACTTC. Protein sequence: CASSITGGAALNEQYF. Drawing the rest from reference TRBV7-2 and TRBJ2-7, the complete variable domain is GAGVSQSPSNKVTEKGKDVELRCDPISGHTALYWYRQSLGQGLEFLIYFQGNSAPDKSGLPSDRFSAERTGGSVSTLTIQRTQQEDSAVYLCASSITGGAALNEQYFGPGTRLTVT.

The chain couples TRBV6-5 to TRBJ2-7; maybe TRBD2 (5 bases). Germline V gene data show CDR1 as MNHEY and CDR2 as SVGAGI. V dropped 0 bases and J dropped 4 bases, with 13 bases sitting between them. The CDR3 runs 15 residues. This CDR3 is CASSYSTSGLYEQYF. CDR3 nucleotide sequence: TGTGCCAGCAGTTACTCGACGAGCGGTCTATACGAGCAGTACTTC.

The genes are TRBV27 and TRBJ2-1; 9 bases match TRBD2. The V and J ends lost 7 bases and 8 bases, in that order; junction bases with no gene match: 6. This CDR3 spans 13 amino acids. Germline assignment: CDR1 MNHEY and CDR2 SMNVEV (reference sequence). The CDR3 DNA reads TGTGCCAGCATGGCGGGAGGGAGGGATGAGCAGTTCTTC. This codes for CASMAGGRDEQFF.

The table lists this clone with a count of one. This rearrangement joins TRBV7-3 to TRBJ2-1; 9 nucleotides line up with TRBD2. There are 15 residues in the CDR3. V lost 2 bases and J lost 9; bases outside the gene matches: 8. CDR1 is SGHTA, CDR2 FQGTGA, per germline. The CDR3 DNA sequence: TGTGCCAGCAGCTTACAGGCGGGAGGGCCGGGTGAGCAGTTCTTC. As protein: CASSLQAGGPGEQFF.

This chain joins TRBV6-6 and TRBJ2-4; 9 bases match TRBD1. V trimming: 10 bases; J trimming: 4 bases; junction bases outside the gene matches: 8. There are 14 residues in the CDR3. Per germline, CDR1 MNHNY and CDR2 SVGAGI (reference sequence). CDR3 coding DNA: TGTGCCACCATCGAGGGACAGGGAAAAAACATTCAGTACTTC. It translates to CATIEGQGKNIQYF.

This chain joins TRBV4-3 and TRBJ2-5, with 8 bases matching TRBD1. The germline gives CDR1 LGHNA, CDR2 YSLEER. This CDR3 has 14 amino acids. Unmatched junction bases numbered 8, after V lost 6 bases and J lost 5 bases. The CDR3 protein is CASSRDRSAETQYF. The DNA of the CDR3 is TGCGCCAGCAGTCGGGACAGGTCCGCCGAGACCCAGTACTTC.

The V gene is TRBV2, the J gene TRBJ1-5, with 7 bases identical to TRBD1. The CDR3 consists of 16 residues. V was pared by 7 bases and J by 0 bases, with 9 bases of the junction left unmatched. Germline V gene sequence: CDR1 SNHLY, CDR2 FYNNEI. The CDR3 loop is CASTGQGGGSNQPQHF. CDR3 nucleotides: TGTGCCAGCACAGGGCAGGGGGGCGGTAGCAATCAGCCCCAGCATTTT.

The J gene is TRBJ2-1, the V gene TRBV9, with 9 bases aligning to TRBD2. Germline V gene data show CDR1 as SGDLS and CDR2 as YYNGEE. CDR3 length equals 15 residues. J was trimmed by 7 bases and V by 0 bases; bases with no gene match: 5. CDR3 loop: CASSVVLAGPNEQFF. CDR3 sequence (DNA): TGTGCCAGCAGCGTAGTCCTAGCGGGACCTAATGAGCAGTTCTTC.